Listed below are T cell receptor beta chains from one sample, sequenced in a study of blood T cell repertoires in COVID-19. Here immunoSEQ multiplex PCR was the method, and the copy in TCRdb shows in-frame clones only, minus some. In the table there are around 150,000 clones, approximately 89% of which are singletons. The specimen was peripheral blood. These receptors all stem from a man between 60 and 70 years old with active or convalescent COVID-19. Each CDR3 is given with its conserved first and last residue. The order of the fields is clone size, V gene, CDR3 protein. Clone size, where shown, is once, few, many, or a class for clones that have expanded.

size: .; V: TRBV6-1; CDR3: CASSEGPQTQYF
size: few; V: TRBV6-2/TRBV6-3; CDR3: CASSSPGKPTYNEQFF
size: .; V: TRBV19; CDR3: CASSEGTYYGYTF
size: .; V: TRBV2; CDR3: CASSPSRTDYGYTF
size: once; V: TRBV19; CDR3: CASSATGSNQPQHF
size: .; V: TRBV28; CDR3: CASSPGVGETQYF
size: .; V: TRBV27; CDR3: CASSFSSYNEQFF
size: once; V: TRBV28; CDR3: CASRVTGGTEAFF
size: .; V: TRBV21-1; CDR3: CASSKGPSGAPPEQFF
size: once; V: TRBV5-4; CDR3: CASSLPGTGKNIQYF
size: .; V: TRBV30; CDR3: CAWSRAPTYEQYF
size: .; V: TRBV7-9; CDR3: CASSSERLAGGWQTQYF
size: .; V: TRBV7-3; CDR3: CASSRGGSNEQYF
size: .; V: TRBV19; CDR3: CASSMLREGLAGESYEQYF
size: .; V: TRBV21-1; CDR3: CASSTGQGALGGEETQYF
size: .; V: TRBV7-8; CDR3: CASSLGVGQGGTYEQYF